A single sample is the source of the 25 T cell receptor beta chains below, sequenced in a study of T cells in Graves' hyperthyroidism and ophthalmopathy. Amplified regions were TCR beta CDR3 sequences from RNA transcripts. The TCR CDR3 was amplified in a first-round RT-PCR using the HTBI primer set. Each CDR3 protein gets one entry after TCRdb re-called the multiplex PCR reads with MiXCR. This repertoire shows 400,000 to 550,000 distinct CDR3 sequences, roughly 25% found once; its top ten account for approximately 11%. The source material was blood. These receptors came from a woman in her thirties with Graves' ophthalmopathy.

Note on this clonotype: One end of the junction does not line up with germline, which may come from a read error. This chain's CDR3 is CASSSGTGATYEQYF. The CDR3 coding sequence is TGTGCTAGCAGCTCCGGGACAGGGGCCACCTACGAGCAGTACTTC. V gene TRBV7-7 combines with J gene TRBJ2-7; 10 nucleotides align to TRBD1. CDR1 SSHAT and CDR2 FNYEAQ come from the germline V gene (reference sequence). This CDR3 region has 15 residues.

The V and J genes are TRBV12-3 or TRBV12-4 and TRBJ2-7; no clear D. Trimming removed 8 bases from V and 4 bases from J, with 12 bases in between. This CDR3 comprises 12 residues. In DNA form, the CDR3 reads TGTGCCAGCCGTCGCATACCTTACGAGCAGTACTTC. This sequence encodes CASRRIPYEQYF.

This clonotype was seen ten or more times. J is TRBJ1-5 and V is TRBV6-5; D is ambiguous. The germline V and J ends were trimmed by 6 bases and 7 bases, with 13 bases remaining between them. Germline-derived CDR1 and CDR2 are MNHEY and SVGAGI. The CDR3 is 13 residues long. The CDR3 protein is CASRPNAGQPQHF. CDR3 coding DNA: TGTGCCAGCAGGCCAAATGCAGGACAGCCCCAGCATTTT.

The chain joins TRBV4-3 to TRBJ2-7, with 8 bases that match TRBD2. The V gene's germline CDR1 is LGHNA and CDR2 YSLEER. The CDR3 is made up of 16 amino acids. Germline trimming cut 4 bases from V and 3 bases from J; bases unmatched to any gene: 11. The CDR3 protein is CASSRGLGFSDYEQYF. Written as DNA, the CDR3 is TGCGCCAGCAGCCGGGGACTAGGGTTTTCAGACTACGAGCAGTACTTC.

This clonotype was seen at least ten times. V and J are TRBV3-1 and TRBJ2-5; D uncertain. V gave up 4 bases and J gave up 5 bases, with 11 bases separating them. Per germline, CDR1 LGHDT and CDR2 YNNKEL (reference sequence). CDR3 length: 13 residues. Written as DNA, the CDR3 is TGTGCCAGCAGCCGACAACTGATGGAGACCCAGTACTTC. Translation gives CASSRQLMETQYF.

There are many counts of this clonotype. CDR3 loop: CASSLASASQETQYF. CDR3 sequence (DNA): TGTGCCAGCAGCTTAGCTAGCGCTAGCCAAGAGACCCAGTACTTC. The gene calls are TRBV7-2 and TRBJ2-5; a weak D match, TRBD2 (5 bases). CDR1 is SGHTA, CDR2 FQGNSA, per germline. There are 15 residues in the CDR3. The V end lost 0 bases, the J end lost 1 base, and 9 bases lay between the germline ends.

This clonotype was recorded many times. The V gene is TRBV20-1, the J gene TRBJ2-5, with 7 positions matching TRBD1. With 0 bases clipped from V and 5 bases from J, the junction kept 12 bases outside the gene matches. The CDR3 loop spans 16 amino acids. In germline, CDR1 is DFQATT, CDR2 SNEGSKA (reference sequence). This CDR3 reads CSARDFGRGSEETQYF. The CDR3 bases are TGCAGTGCTAGAGATTTCGGCAGGGGGTCGGAGGAGACCCAGTACTTC.

This clonotype appeared many times. The chain recombines TRBV11-2 with TRBJ1-5, with unresolved D. Germline-derived CDR1 and CDR2 are SGHAT and FQNNGV. The CDR3 runs to 16 residues. V was trimmed by 3 bases and J by 0 bases, leaving 12 bases between them. The CDR3 DNA follows: TGTGCCAGCAGCTTGTTCCCAGACGATAGCAATCAGCCCCAGCATTTT. This sequence encodes CASSLFPDDSNQPQHF.

There are many counts of this clonotype. The chain couples TRBV29-1 to TRBJ1-1; D unresolved. Germline V lookup: CDR1 SQVTM, CDR2 ANQGSEA. V gave up 5 bases and J gave up 3 bases, with 13 bases separating them. This CDR3 spans 13 amino acids. CDR3 in DNA: TGCAGCGTTACATTAGGGTGGGACACTGAAGCTTTCTTT. This translates into CSVTLGWDTEAFF.

The V and J genes are TRBV12-3 or TRBV12-4 and TRBJ1-1; TRBD1 agrees at 9 bases. After removal of 7 bases from V and 3 bases from J, the junction contained 9 bases not matched to a gene. The CDR3 has 15 amino acids. For the CDR3, the DNA is TGTGCCAGCAAACGAGGGACAGGGCTCCACACTGAAGCTTTCTTT. This gives the protein CASKRGTGLHTEAFF.

The table lists this clonotype with many counts. The V gene is TRBV24-1, the J gene TRBJ2-7, with D possibly TRBD2 on 6 matching bases. V dropped 4 bases and J dropped 3 bases, with 9 bases sitting between them. The CDR3 runs to 13 residues. Germline V gene lookup returns CDR1 KGHDR and CDR2 SFDVKD. Here the CDR3 DNA reads TGTGCCACCAGTGACGGGACTCACTACGAGCAGTACTTC. Amino acids: CATSDGTHYEQYF.

This clonotype was picked up many times. The chain combines TRBV2 with TRBJ1-5; perhaps TRBD1 as D (6 bases). Germline CDR1 reads SNHLY; CDR2 reads FYNNEI. This CDR3 has 14 residues. Deletions cut 8 bases from V and 2 bases from J, with 13 bases between. The CDR3 DNA is TGTGCCAGCCAGGGGTCGGGAGGCAATCAGCCCCAGCATTTT. It codes for CASQGSGGNQPQHF.

Many counts were recorded for this clonotype. This chain uses TRBV28 with TRBJ2-5, with D possibly being TRBD1 (6 bases). CDR3 size: 15 residues. Germline CDR1 reads MDHEN; CDR2 reads SYDVKM. Trimming pared 6 bases from V and 6 bases from J, leaving 20 bases between. The CDR3 nucleotides are TGTGCCAGCAGCAAAACCGGGACATCAATGAAGACCCAGTACTTC. It codes for CASSKTGTSMKTQYF.

This clonotype was picked up many times. This chain joins TRBV20-1 and TRBJ1-1; the D is unclear. CDR3 size: 13 residues. Germline-derived CDR1 and CDR2 are DFQATT and SNEGSKA (reference sequence). With 6 bases removed from V and 6 bases from J, the gap between germline ends came to 17 bases. The CDR3 here is CSAVRWGFPEAFF. CDR3 bases: TGCAGTGCGGTGCGATGGGGTTTTCCTGAAGCTTTCTTT.

The chain recombines TRBV11-2 with TRBJ2-7, with a weak D call TRBD1 (6 bases). Germline values: CDR1 SGHAT, CDR2 FQNNGV. The CDR3 is 14 residues long. The V and J ends lost 0 bases and 9 bases respectively, with 15 bases between them. CDR3 in DNA: TGTGCCAGCAGCTTAGATCGCGTACCGGACAGGCAGTACTTC. It encodes CASSLDRVPDRQYF.

This clonotype was found many times. V is TRBV25-1 and J is TRBJ1-6; 10 bases line up with TRBD1. Per the germline V gene, CDR1 is MGHDK and CDR2 is SYGVNS. Germline trimming cut 6 bases from V and 9 bases from J; bases unmatched to any gene: 8. The CDR3 is 15 amino acids. The CDR3 sequence: CASRGSGQGSSPLHF. The CDR3 DNA follows: TGTGCCAGCAGGGGATCGGGACAGGGGAGTTCACCCCTCCACTTT.

This clonotype was detected a few times. CDR3 in amino acids: CASSTGSGTPNTEAFF. The CDR3 nucleotides read TGTGCCAGCAGTACAGGCTCCGGGACACCGAACACTGAAGCTTTCTTT. This chain connects TRBV12-3 or TRBV12-4 to TRBJ1-1; possible D gene TRBD1, 6 bases. The CDR3 consists of 16 residues. Trimming shortened V by 5 bases and J by 1 base, and 17 bases separated the two germline ends.

This clonotype was picked up a small number of times. The CDR3 reads CSASLGLQETQYF. CDR3 nucleotides: TGCAGTGCTAGTTTGGGCTTACAAGAGACCCAGTACTTC. The chain employs TRBV20-1 and TRBJ2-5; D is ambiguous. Trimming pared 3 bases from V and 2 bases from J, leaving 10 bases between. Germline values: CDR1 DFQATT, CDR2 SNEGSKA (reference sequence). The CDR3 contains 13 residues.

The chain uses TRBV7-9 and TRBJ1-6; 10 nucleotides match TRBD1. J gave up 10 bases and V 6 bases, and 6 bases lay outside the gene matches. This CDR3 comprises 14 residues. Germline V lookup: CDR1 SEHNR, CDR2 FQNEAQ (reference sequence). CDR3 amino acids: CASSRDRGTSPLHF. In nucleotides, the CDR3 is TGTGCCAGCAGTCGGGACAGGGGTACCTCACCCCTCCACTTT.

Ten or more counts support this clonotype. This chain links TRBV19 with TRBJ1-2; possible D gene TRBD1, 6 bases. The length of the CDR3 is 14 residues. The germline gives CDR1 LNHDA, CDR2 SQIVND (reference sequence). Deletions cut 4 bases from V and 13 bases from J, with 22 bases between. This CDR3 reads CASSRLRQADKGTF. DNA for the CDR3: TGTGCCAGTAGTAGACTTCGACAGGCGGATAAGGGCACCTTC.

V is TRBV12-3 or TRBV12-4 and J is TRBJ1-2, with TRBD1 as a possible D gene (5 bases). Trimming took 2 bases from V and 8 from J, leaving 12 bases between them. The CDR3 covers 13 residues. CDR3 sequence: CASSLTGAGGYTF. DNA for the CDR3: TGTGCCAGCAGTTTAACCGGGGCGGGCGGCTACACCTTC.

At least ten counts were recorded for this clonotype. V usage is TRBV2 and J usage is TRBJ2-5; TRBD2 matches at 10 bases. This CDR3 spans 13 amino acids. V lost 5 bases to trimming and J lost 9 bases; unmatched junction nucleotides: 6. Germline CDR1 SNHLY, CDR2 FYNNEI. The CDR3 bases are TGTGCCAGCAGTTTAAGCGGGGGGGCGTCCCAGTACTTC. Encoded protein: CASSLSGGASQYF.

This clonotype has ten or more counts. DNA of the CDR3: TGTGCCAGCCTCCTACAGGGGGCGCAGGGATATGGCTACACCTTC. Translation: CASLLQGAQGYGYTF. The rearrangement joins TRBV28 to TRBJ1-2; TRBD1 matches 9 bases. The CDR3 sequence is 15 residues long. Germline V gene sequence: CDR1 MDHEN, CDR2 SYDVKM. J gave up 5 bases and V 8 bases, and 12 bases lay outside the gene matches.

The chain carries TRBV30 and TRBJ2-5; D remains ambiguous. CDR1 is GTSNPN, CDR2 SVGIG, per germline (reference sequence). The CDR3 runs to 14 residues. V shed 2 bases and J shed 1 base, with 11 bases lying between them. Here the CDR3 DNA reads TGTGCCTGGAGTAATTCGGCCCCCCAAGAGACCCAGTACTTC. Residues: CAWSNSAPQETQYF.

The chain is built from TRBV15 and TRBJ2-2, with D uncertain. Germline CDR1 and CDR2: LNHNV and YYDKDF (reference sequence). The CDR3 covers 15 residues. V was pared by 4 bases and J by 2 bases, with 11 bases between. The chain's CDR3 is CATSNPALNTGELFF. CDR3 DNA: TGTGCCACCAGCAACCCTGCTTTAAACACCGGGGAGCTGTTTTTT.